This TCR beta chain derives from a study of shared clonotypes between healthy human individuals. TCRdb's table, derived via immunoSEQ multiplex PCR, lists solely in-frame clones and lacks some. The profile shows about 1 million clones, approximately 76% of them singletons. The CDR3 sequence is 17 residues long. CDR1 is MNHEY, CDR2 SMNVEV, per germline (reference sequence). The V segment lost 6 bases and the J segment 0 bases; nucleotides outside the gene matches: 8. The sample was memory CD4+ T cells sorted from blood. Subset noted: CD45RA-negative fraction. The receptor was isolated from a man between 18 and 35 years old in good health. The chain has TRBV27 and TRBJ2-6; 7 bases are a match to TRBD1. CDR3 nucleotide sequence: TGTGCCAGCAGGACCGGGACAGTTTCCTCTGGGGCCAACGTCCTGACTTTC. This gives the protein CASRTGTVSSGANVLTF.